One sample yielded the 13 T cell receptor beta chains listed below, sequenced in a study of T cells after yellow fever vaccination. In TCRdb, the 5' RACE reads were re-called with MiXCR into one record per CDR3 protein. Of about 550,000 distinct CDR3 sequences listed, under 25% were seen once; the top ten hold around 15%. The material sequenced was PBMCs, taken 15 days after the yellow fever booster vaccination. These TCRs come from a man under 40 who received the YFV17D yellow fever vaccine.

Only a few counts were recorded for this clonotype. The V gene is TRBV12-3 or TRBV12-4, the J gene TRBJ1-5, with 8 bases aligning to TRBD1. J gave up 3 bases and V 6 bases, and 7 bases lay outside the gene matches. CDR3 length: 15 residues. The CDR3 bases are TGTGCCAGCAGCCTGACAGGGGTTTTCAATCAGCCCCAGCATTTT. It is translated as CASSLTGVFNQPQHF.

CDR3 sequence reads: CASSLSPGGRKTQYF. The CDR3 DNA sequence: TGTGCCAGCAGTTTATCCCCTGGCGGGAGAAAGACCCAGTACTTC. The chain uses TRBV27 and TRBJ2-5, with TRBD2 matching 7 bases. After removal of 0 bases from V and 6 bases from J, the junction contained 7 bases not matched to a gene. The CDR3 runs to 15 residues. Germline CDR1 is MNHEY and CDR2 is SMNVEV (reference sequence).

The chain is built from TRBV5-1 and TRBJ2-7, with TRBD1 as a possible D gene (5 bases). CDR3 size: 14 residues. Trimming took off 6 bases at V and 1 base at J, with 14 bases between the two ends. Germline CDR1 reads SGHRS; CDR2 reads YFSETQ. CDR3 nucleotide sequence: TGCGCCAGCACCCCACAAGACAGTTCCTACGAGCAGTACTTC. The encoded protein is CASTPQDSSYEQYF.

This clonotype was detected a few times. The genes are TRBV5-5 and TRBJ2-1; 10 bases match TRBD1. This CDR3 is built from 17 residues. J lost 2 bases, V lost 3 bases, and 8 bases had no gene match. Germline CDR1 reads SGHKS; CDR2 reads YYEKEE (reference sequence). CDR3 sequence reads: CASSSRDRGYPYNEQFF. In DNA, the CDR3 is TGTGCCAGCAGCTCCCGGGACAGGGGTTACCCCTACAATGAGCAGTTCTTC.

This chain's CDR3 is CASSPSLEGPGYF. The CDR3 DNA sequence: TGTGCCAGCTCACCAAGTTTAGAGGGTCCTGGGTATTTT. The J gene is TRBJ2-3, the V gene TRBV18; D perhaps matches TRBD2 (5 bases). The CDR3 consists of 13 residues. V was cut by 2 bases and J by 14 bases, with 17 bases left in between. The germline V gene has CDR1 KGHSH and CDR2 LQKENI.

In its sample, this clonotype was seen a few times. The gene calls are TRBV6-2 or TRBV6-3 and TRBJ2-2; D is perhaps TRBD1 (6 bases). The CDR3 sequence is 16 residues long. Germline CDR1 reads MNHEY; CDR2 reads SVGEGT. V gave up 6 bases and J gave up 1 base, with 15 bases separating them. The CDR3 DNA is TGTGCCAGCAGACGCCCGGGACACAAGAACACCGGGGAGCTGTTTTTT. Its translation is CASRRPGHKNTGELFF.

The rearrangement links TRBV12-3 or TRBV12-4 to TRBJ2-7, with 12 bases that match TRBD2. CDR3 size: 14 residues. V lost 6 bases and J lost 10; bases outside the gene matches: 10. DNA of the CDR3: TGTGCCAGCAGCGACGCTAGCGGGAGGGCCCCTCAGTACTTC. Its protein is CASSDASGRAPQYF.

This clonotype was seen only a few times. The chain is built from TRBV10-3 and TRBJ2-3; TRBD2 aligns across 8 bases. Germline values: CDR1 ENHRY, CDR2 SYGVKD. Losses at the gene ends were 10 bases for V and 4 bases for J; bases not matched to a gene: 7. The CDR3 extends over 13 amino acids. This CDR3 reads CATISGSPDTQYF. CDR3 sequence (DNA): TGTGCCACCATCAGCGGGAGCCCAGATACGCAGTATTTT.

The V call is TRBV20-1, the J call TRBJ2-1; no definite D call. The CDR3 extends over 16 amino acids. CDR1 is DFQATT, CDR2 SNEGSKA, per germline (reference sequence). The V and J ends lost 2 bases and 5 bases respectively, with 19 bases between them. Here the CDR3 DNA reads TGCAGTGCTAGATCCCCTGGGCGTCCCCTGGACAATGAGCAGTTCTTC. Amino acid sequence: CSARSPGRPLDNEQFF.

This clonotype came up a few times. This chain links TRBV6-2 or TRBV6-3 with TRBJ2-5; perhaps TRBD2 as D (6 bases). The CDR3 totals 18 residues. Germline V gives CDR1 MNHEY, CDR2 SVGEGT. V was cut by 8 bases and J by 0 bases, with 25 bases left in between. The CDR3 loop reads CASSFEAGTPSYQETQYF. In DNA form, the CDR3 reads TGTGCCAGCTCCTTCGAGGCGGGAACACCCTCGTACCAAGAGACCCAGTACTTC.

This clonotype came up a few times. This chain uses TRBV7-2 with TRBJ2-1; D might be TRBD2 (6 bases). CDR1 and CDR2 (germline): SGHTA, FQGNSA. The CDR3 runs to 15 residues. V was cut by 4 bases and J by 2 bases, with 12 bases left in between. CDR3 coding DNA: TGTGCCAGCAGCTGGATTGGAGGGCCCTACAATGAGCAGTTCTTC. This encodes CASSWIGGPYNEQFF.

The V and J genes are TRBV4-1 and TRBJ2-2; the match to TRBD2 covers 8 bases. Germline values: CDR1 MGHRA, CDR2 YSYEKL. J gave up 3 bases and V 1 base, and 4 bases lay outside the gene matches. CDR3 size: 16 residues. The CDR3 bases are TGCGCCAGCAGCCAAGCGGCGGGGGGCTACACCGGGGAGCTGTTTTTT. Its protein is CASSQAAGGYTGELFF.

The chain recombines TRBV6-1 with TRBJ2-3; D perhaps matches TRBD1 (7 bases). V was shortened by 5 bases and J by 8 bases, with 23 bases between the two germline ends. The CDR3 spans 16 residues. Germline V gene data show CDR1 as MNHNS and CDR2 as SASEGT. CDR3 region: CASSRQGIRREATQYF. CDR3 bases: TGTGCCAGCAGTAGACAGGGTATCCGGAGGGAGGCTACGCAGTATTTT.